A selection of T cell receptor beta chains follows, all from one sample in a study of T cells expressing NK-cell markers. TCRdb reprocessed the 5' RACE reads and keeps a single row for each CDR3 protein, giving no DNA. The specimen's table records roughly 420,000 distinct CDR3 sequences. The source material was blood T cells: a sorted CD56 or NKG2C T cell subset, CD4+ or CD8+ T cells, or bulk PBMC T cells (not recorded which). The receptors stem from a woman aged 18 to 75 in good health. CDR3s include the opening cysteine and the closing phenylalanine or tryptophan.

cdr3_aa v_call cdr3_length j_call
CASSFRQDMNTEAFF TRBV7-4 15 TRBJ1-1
CASSKGRGRETQYF TRBV21-1 14 TRBJ2-5
CASSHIGYTEAFF TRBV4-1 13 TRBJ1-1
CASSAPGTTTDTQYF TRBV25-1 15 TRBJ2-3
CASSHTPGLGTDTQYF TRBV4-3 16 TRBJ2-3
CASRAGPYEQYF TRBV27 12 TRBJ2-7
CASSYGGLSEKLFF TRBV6-2/TRBV6-3 14 TRBJ1-4
CSAERVWRGEQYF TRBV29-1 13 TRBJ2-7
CASSVQQQETQYF TRBV9 13 TRBJ2-5
CASSENQRAGETQYF TRBV10-1 15 TRBJ2-5
CASPLAVGTGELFF TRBV4-3 14 TRBJ2-2
CASRPSQVSTDTQYF TRBV6-1 15 TRBJ2-3
CASSPRGAEVYGYTF TRBV7-9 15 TRBJ1-2
CASSLYLGRGAGAKNIQYF TRBV7-8 19 TRBJ2-4